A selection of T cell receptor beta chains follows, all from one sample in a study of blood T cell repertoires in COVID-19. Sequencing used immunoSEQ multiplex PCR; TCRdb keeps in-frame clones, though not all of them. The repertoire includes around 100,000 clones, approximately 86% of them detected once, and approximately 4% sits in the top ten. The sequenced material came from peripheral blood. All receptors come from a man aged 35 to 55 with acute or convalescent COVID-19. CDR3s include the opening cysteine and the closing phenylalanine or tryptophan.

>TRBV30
CAWSVEAWNTEAFF
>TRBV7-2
CASSFLAGGPDTGELFF
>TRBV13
CASSLGGQYGYTF
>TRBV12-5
CASGLVLAGSYNEQFF
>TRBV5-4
CASSRLGGGGSYEQYF
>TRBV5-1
CASSLRPREVYNEQFF
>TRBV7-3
CASSLDGQSIQYF
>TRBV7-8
CASSPRGDFTDTQYF
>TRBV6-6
CASSPLAGGPELYNEQFF
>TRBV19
CASKDRGNNSPLHF
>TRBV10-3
CAIRSDRGDTEAFF
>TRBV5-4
CASSKKREMGTDTQYF
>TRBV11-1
CASRPGQGTPGETQYF
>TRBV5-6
CASSLGSDQPQHF
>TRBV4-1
CASSQDEDSYNEKLFF
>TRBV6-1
CASSETYPTYEQYF
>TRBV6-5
CASSFIRDRGGETQYF
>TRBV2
CASSEFGQLNTEAFF
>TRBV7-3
CASRSGASHEQFF
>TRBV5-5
CASSLLAGASYEQYF
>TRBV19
CASSIQLAGAYEQYF
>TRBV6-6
CASKDRGREKLFF
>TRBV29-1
CSVFVLAGDGYTF
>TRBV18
CASSPGTEVFGNTIYF
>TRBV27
CASSLKRESYEQYF
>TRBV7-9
CASSLLVLEEKLFF
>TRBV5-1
CASSLERGREAFF
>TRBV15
CATSREDATGWRSYEQYF
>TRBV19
CASSYGTMNTGELFF
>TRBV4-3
CASSQVRTVNSPLHF
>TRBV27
CASSLFQNTEAFF
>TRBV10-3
CATQPSGDNYGYTF
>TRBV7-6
CASSVDRDSEAFF
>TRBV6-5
CASSPTGDTQYF
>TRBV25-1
CASSDPGTGDTEAFF
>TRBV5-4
CASSWRTSGAQETQYF
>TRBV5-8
CASSLVFGDYSGANVLTF
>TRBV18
CASSPSVIRGQGSSDTQYF
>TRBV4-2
CASSQEQGYEQYF
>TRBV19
CASQEISGTFPQHF